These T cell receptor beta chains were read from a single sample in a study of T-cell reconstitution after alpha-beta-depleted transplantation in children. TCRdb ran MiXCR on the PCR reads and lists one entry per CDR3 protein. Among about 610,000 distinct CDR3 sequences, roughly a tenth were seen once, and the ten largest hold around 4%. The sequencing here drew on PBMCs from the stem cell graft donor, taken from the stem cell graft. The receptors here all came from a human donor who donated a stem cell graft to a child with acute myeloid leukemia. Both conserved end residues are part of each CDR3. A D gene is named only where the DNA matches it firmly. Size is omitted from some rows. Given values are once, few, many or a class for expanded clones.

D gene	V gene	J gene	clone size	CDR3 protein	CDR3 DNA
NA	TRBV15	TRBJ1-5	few	CATSVSGNSNQPQHF	TGTGCCACCAGCGTCTCGGGAAATAGCAATCAGCCCCAGCATTTT
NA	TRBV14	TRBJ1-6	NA	CASSQENLSSPLHF	TGTGCCAGCAGCCAAGAAAACTTATCATCACCCCTCCACTTT
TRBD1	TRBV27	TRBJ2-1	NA	CASSFPDRGHNEQFF	TGTGCCAGCAGTTTCCCGGACAGGGGGCACAATGAGCAGTTCTTC
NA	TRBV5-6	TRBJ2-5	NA	CASSPDPLATQETQYF	TGTGCCAGCAGCCCCGATCCCCTAGCTACTCAAGAGACCCAGTACTTC
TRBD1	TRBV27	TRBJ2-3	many	CASSRDRGDAFADTQYF	TGTGCCAGCAGTCGGGACAGGGGGGACGCCTTCGCAGATACGCAGTATTTT
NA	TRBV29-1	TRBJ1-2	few	CSEPGQFYGYTF	TGCAGCGAGCCCGGACAATTCTATGGCTACACCTTC
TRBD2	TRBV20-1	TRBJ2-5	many	CSALLALKETQYF	TGCAGTGCTCTACTAGCGCTTAAAGAGACCCAGTACTTC
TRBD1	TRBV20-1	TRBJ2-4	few	CSAGRGQGANIQYF	TGCAGTGCTGGGAGGGGACAGGGGGCGAACATTCAGTACTTC
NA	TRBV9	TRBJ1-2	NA	CASRALGTNYGYTF	TGTGCCAGCAGAGCCCTAGGAACGAACTATGGCTACACCTTC
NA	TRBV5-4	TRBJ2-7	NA	CASSPQASVHEQYF	TGTGCCAGCAGCCCTCAGGCTAGCGTCCACGAGCAGTACTTC
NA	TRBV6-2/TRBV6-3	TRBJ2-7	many	CASRETSEQYF	TGTGCCAGCAGGGAAACTAGCGAGCAGTACTTC
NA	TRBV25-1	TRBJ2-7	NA	CASSDPLQASGEQYF	TGTGCCAGCAGTGATCCCCTACAGGCTTCGGGGGAGCAGTACTTC
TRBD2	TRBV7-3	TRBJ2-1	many	CASSSTSGSSYNEQFF	TGTGCCAGCAGCTCGACTAGCGGGAGCTCCTACAATGAGCAGTTCTTC
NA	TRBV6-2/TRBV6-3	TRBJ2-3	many	CASSYGIGRGADTQYF	TGTGCCAGCAGTTACGGTATCGGGCGCGGGGCAGATACGCAGTATTTT
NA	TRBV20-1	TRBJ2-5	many	CSARDAQGRETQYF	TGCAGTGCTAGAGATGCACAAGGAAGGGAGACCCAGTACTTC
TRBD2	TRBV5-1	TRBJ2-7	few	CARLVGGPTYEQYF	TGCGCCCGCCTTGTGGGAGGGCCTACCTACGAGCAGTACTTC
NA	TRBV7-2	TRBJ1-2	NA	CASSLSLAGLNYGYTF	TGTGCCAGCAGCTTAAGTCTTGCAGGGCTTAACTATGGCTACACCTTC
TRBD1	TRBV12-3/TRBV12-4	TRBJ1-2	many	CASSTGTGGYGYTF	TGTGCCAGCAGTACCGGGACAGGGGGCTATGGCTACACCTTC
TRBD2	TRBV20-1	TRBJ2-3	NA	CSARSSGVRGDTQYF	TGCAGTGCTAGATCCAGCGGGGTCCGGGGAGATACGCAGTATTTT
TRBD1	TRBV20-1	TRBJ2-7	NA	CSAQGQGVYSYEQYF	TGCAGTGCTCAAGGACAGGGGGTATATTCCTACGAGCAGTACTTC
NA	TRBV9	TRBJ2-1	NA	CASSSQRGYNEQFF	TGTGCCAGCAGCTCCCAACGGGGTTACAATGAGCAGTTCTTC
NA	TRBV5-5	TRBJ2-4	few	CASSLLGENIQYF	TGTGCCAGCAGCTTGCTGGGGGAAAACATTCAGTACTTC
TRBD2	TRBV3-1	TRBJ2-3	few	CASSVIVRGASGTDTQYF	TGTGCCAGCAGTGTCATCGTAAGAGGGGCTAGCGGTACAGATACGCAGTATTTT
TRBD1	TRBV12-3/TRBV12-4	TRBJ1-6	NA	CASSRQGENSPLHF	TGTGCCAGCAGTCGACAGGGGGAGAATTCACCCCTCCACTTT
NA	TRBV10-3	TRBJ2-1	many	CAIKLGDLNEQFF	TGTGCCATCAAACTAGGCGATCTTAATGAGCAGTTCTTC
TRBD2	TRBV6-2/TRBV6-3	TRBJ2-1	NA	CASSYSRGLAGGPSSYNEQFF	TGTGCCAGCAGTTACTCTAGGGGCCTAGCGGGAGGCCCGAGCTCCTACAATGAGCAGTTCTTC
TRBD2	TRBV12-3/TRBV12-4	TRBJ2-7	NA	CASSAREREQYF	TGTGCCAGCAGTGCGCGGGAGCGCGAGCAGTACTTC
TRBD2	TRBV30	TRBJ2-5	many	CAWSAEASGSLETQYF	TGTGCCTGGAGTGCCGAAGCCAGCGGGAGTTTAGAGACCCAGTACTTC
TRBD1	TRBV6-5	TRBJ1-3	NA	CASSSVPGQGTSSGNTIYF	TGTGCCAGCAGTTCAGTCCCGGGACAGGGGACCAGCTCTGGAAACACCATATATTTT
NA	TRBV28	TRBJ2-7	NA	CASSLSPFGQYF	TGTGCCAGCAGTTTGTCCCCATTCGGGCAGTACTTC
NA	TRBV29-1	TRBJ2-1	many	CSVSQGTYNEQFF	TGCAGCGTCTCTCAGGGGACCTACAATGAGCAGTTCTTC
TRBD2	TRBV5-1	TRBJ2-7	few	CASSLFQREDYEQYF	TGCGCCAGCAGCTTGTTCCAGCGGGAAGACTACGAGCAGTACTTC
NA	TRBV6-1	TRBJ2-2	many	CASSWTSVGELFF	TGTGCCAGCAGCTGGACCTCCGTCGGGGAGCTGTTTTTT
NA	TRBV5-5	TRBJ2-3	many	CASSDPSTDTQYF	TGTGCCAGCAGCGACCCTAGCACAGATACGCAGTATTTT
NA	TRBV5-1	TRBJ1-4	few	CASSPLMVIDSLKEKLFF	TGCGCCAGCAGCCCCCTCATGGTCATCGACTCTCTCAAGGAAAAACTGTTTTTT
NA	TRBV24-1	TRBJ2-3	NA	CATSDLKSERAPLDTQYF	TGTGCCACCAGTGACCTAAAAAGCGAGCGGGCCCCACTAGATACGCAGTATTTT
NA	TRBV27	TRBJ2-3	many	CASSPPPRTYSTDTQYF	TGTGCCAGCAGTCCCCCTCCTAGGACCTATAGCACAGATACGCAGTATTTT
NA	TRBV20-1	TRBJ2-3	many	CSARGHFSRNTDTQYF	TGCAGTGCTAGAGGTCACTTTAGCCGTAACACAGATACGCAGTATTTT
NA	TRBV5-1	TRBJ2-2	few	CASSEGYTGELFF	TGCGCCAGCAGCGAGGGTTACACCGGGGAGCTGTTTTTT
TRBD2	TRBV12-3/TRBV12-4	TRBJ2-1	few	CASSLAFPTAGGVDNEQFF	TGTGCCAGCAGTTTAGCGTTCCCAACAGCGGGAGGGGTCGACAATGAGCAGTTCTTC
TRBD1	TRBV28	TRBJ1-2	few	CASSLFSGQGYGYTF	TGTGCCAGCAGTTTATTTTCCGGACAGGGGTACGGCTACACCTTC
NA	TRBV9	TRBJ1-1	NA	CASSTRAGNEGEAFF	TGTGCCAGCAGCACCAGAGCAGGGAATGAGGGTGAAGCTTTCTTT
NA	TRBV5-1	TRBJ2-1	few	CASREPSTHEQFF	TGCGCCAGCAGGGAACCTAGCACCCATGAGCAGTTCTTC